The sequence of this T cell receptor (beta chain) was determined in a study of identical twins. The CDR3 is made up of 15 amino acids. V lost 7 bases to trimming and J lost 0 bases, with 15 bases between them. TCRdb processed the 5' RACE reads anew with MiXCR; each CDR3 protein has one entry. Of hundreds of thousands of distinct CDR3 sequences in the sample, 6.1% were seen once. Ten or more counts support this clonotype. J is TRBJ1-1 and V is TRBV12-3 or TRBV12-4; D unclear. The source material was naive T cells sorted from blood. This receptor was identified in a young man in good health. CDR3 in DNA: TGTGCCAGCATCCCGGGCCTTACCATGAACACTGAAGCTTTCTTT. It yields the protein CASIPGLTMNTEAFF.